This TCR beta chain originates from a study of cytomegalovirus exposure and HLA in healthy donors. Whole-study findings and limits: The authors considered a cluster of highly shared sequence variants likely to be a sequencing artifact. About 87% or about 30% of the time was how often most TCR beta V segments were productive, according to an earlier analysis. With DRB1 most and HLA-C fewest, TCR association rates differed between HLA loci in a later analysis.

This CDR3 has 11 residues. V was cut by 5 bases and J by 10 bases, with 11 bases left in between. Per germline, CDR1 SNHLY and CDR2 FYNNEI. On this clone: Antigen specificity is unknown.

The primer mix had 60 Vbeta and 13 Jbeta primers. Profiling relied on immunoSEQ multiplex PCR, and the TCRdb table lists in-frame clones only, not all of them. The sample has about 150,000 clones, approximately 61% seen once. J is TRBJ1-1 and V is TRBV2; D is ambiguous. The sequenced sample consisted of PBMCs. The TCR sequence derives from a woman aged 40 to 50 in good health and CMV-seronegative. The CDR3 region is CASSPREVAFF. CDR3 DNA sequence: TGTGCCAGCAGTCCCCGGGAGGTAGCTTTCTTT. Supplemented by reference TRBV2 and TRBJ1-1, the full variable domain reads EPEVTQTPSHQVTQMGQEVILRCVPISNHLYFYWYRQILGQKVEFLVSFYNNEISEKSEIFDDQFSVERPDGSNFTLKIRSTKLEDSAMYFCASSPREVAFFGQGTRLTVV.